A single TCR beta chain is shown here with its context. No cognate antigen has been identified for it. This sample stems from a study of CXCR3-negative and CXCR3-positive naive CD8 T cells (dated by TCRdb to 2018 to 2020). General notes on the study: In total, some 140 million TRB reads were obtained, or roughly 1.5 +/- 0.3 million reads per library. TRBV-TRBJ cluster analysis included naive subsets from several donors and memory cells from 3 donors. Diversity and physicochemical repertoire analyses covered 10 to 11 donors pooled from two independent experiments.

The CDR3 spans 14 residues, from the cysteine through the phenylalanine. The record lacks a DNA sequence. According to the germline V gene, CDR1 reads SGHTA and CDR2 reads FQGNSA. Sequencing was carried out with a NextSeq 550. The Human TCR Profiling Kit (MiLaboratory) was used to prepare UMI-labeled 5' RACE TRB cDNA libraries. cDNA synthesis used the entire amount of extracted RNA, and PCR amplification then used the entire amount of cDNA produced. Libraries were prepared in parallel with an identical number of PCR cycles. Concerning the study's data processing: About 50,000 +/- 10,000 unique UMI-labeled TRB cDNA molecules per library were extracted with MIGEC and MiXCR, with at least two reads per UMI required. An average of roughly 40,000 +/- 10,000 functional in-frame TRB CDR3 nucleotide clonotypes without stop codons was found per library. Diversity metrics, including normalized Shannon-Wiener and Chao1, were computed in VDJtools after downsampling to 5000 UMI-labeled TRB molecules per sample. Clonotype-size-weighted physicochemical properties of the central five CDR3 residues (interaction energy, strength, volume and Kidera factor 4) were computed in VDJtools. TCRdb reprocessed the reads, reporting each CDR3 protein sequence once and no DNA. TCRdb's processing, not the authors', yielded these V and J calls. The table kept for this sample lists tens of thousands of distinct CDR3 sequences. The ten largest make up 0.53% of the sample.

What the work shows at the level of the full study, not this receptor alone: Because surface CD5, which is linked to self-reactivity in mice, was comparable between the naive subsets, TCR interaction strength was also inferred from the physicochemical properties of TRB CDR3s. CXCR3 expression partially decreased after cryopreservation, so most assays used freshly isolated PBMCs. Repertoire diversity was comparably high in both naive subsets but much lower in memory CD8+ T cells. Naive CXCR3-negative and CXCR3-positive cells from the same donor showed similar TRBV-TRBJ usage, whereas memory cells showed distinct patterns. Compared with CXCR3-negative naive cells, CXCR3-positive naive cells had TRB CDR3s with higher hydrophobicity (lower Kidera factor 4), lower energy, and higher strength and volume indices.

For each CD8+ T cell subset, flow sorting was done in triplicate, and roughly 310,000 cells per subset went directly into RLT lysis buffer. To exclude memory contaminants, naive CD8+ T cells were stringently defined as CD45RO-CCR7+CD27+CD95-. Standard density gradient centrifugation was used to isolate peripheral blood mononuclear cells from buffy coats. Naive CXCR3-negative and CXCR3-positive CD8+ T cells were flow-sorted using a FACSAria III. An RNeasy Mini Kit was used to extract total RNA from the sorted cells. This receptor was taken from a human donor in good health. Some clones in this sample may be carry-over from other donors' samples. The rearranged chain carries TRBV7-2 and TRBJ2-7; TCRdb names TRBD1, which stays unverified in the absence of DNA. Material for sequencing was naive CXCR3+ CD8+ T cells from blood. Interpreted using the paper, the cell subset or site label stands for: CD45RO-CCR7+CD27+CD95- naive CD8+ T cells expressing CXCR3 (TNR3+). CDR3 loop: CASRVTTGTYEQYF. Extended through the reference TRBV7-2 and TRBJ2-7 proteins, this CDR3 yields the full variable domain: GAGVSQSPSNKVTEKGKDVELRCDPISGHTALYWYRQSLGQGLEFLIYFQGNSAPDKSGLPSDRFSAERTGGSVSTLTIQRTQQEDSAVYLCASRVTTGTYEQYFGPGTRLTVT.